This TCR beta chain was captured by sequencing in a study of regulatory T cells in long-lasting Graves disease. TCR beta libraries were built with iRepertoire HTBI primers and Arm-PCR of CDR3 regions. TCRdb reanalysed the multiplex PCR reads using MiXCR and keeps one entry per CDR3 protein. The sample records roughly 320,000 distinct CDR3 sequences, 16% being singletons. This clonotype was detected ten times or more. Time point meaning: newly diagnosed GD, antithyroid drugs for less than 3 months. The TCR library was prepared using RNA isolated from PBMCs. American Thyroid Association guidelines defined how Graves' disease was diagnosed. The sample was also linked to a second study, of T cells in Graves' hyperthyroidism and ophthalmopathy. This second study notes: Those patients with uncontrolled infection, other autoimmune disease, pregnancy or lactation were excluded. The primer set for the first-round RT-PCR of the TCR CDR3 was HTBI. Ophthalmopathy was told apart from stable hyperthyroidism by a 13 V-J model.

The TCR sequence derives from a middle-aged man with Graves disease. The input for sequencing was peripheral blood mononuclear cells (PBMCs), taken at new diagnosis, from a patient treated with antithyroid drugs.

In DNA, the CDR3 is TGTGCCACCAGTGCCGCCGACCGGAACACTGAAGCTTTCTTT. Amino acid sequence: CATSAADRNTEAFF. This chain links TRBV24-1 with TRBJ1-1; no definite D call. The V gene's germline CDR1 is KGHDR and CDR2 SFDVKD. The CDR3 extends over 14 amino acids. Trimming removed 5 bases from V and 1 base from J, with 10 bases in between.